This T cell receptor beta chain derives from a study of molecular identifiers for immune sequencing clone quantification. In this sample, this clonotype turned up many times. Bulk TCR libraries were made with methods that had been previously described and with listed TCR primers. Each CDR3 protein gets one entry after TCRdb re-called the PCR reads with MiXCR. The sample includes 50,000 to 75,000 distinct CDR3 sequences, under 20% seen only once; the top ten take about 1.5%. A CD8+CD4-CCR7+CD45RA+ gate was used to sort naive CD8 T cells. With V trimmed by 0 bases and J by 2 bases, 8 bases remained unmatched. CDR3 length: 19 residues. Germline V CDR1 and CDR2: LGHNA, YSLEER.

The sequence was obtained from a human donor in good health. Some libraries in this study had Jurkat cell RNA spiked in. The J gene is TRBJ2-3, the V gene TRBV4-3; 13 nucleotides agree with TRBD2. The sample consisted of naive CD8+ T cells from blood, with Jurkat cell RNA spiked in. Subset noted: FACS-sorted CD8+CD4-CCR7+CD45RA+ naive T cells. CDR3 nucleotides: TGCGCCAGCAGCCAAGATTGGGTCGGACTAGCGGGGGCCACAGATACGCAGTATTTT. It yields the protein CASSQDWVGLAGATDTQYF.